Listed below are T cell receptor beta chains from one sample, sequenced in a study of T cell changes during pregnancy in multiple sclerosis. Measured with immunoSEQ multiplex PCR; TCRdb has only the in-frame clones, and not every one. The repertoire consists of around 60,000 clones, with approximately 91% occurring once and the leading ten covering about 1.8%. The sequencing here drew on peripheral blood, taken in the first trimester of pregnancy. The receptors shown here come from a female donor with multiple sclerosis, enrolled in a pregnancy study. The CDR3 runs from the conserved cysteine through the conserved F or W. D genes are given only for firm matches. Size values are once, few and many counts, or a class for expanded clones, and some rows have none.

size	D	V	J	CDR3	DNA
NA	NA	TRBV4-1	TRBJ2-6	CASSRASGANVLTF	TGCGCCAGCAGCCGGGCTTCCGGGGCCAACGTCCTGACTTTC
NA	TRBD2	TRBV5-1	TRBJ2-1	CASSPGTSGYNEQFF	TGCGCCAGCAGCCCGGGGACTAGCGGGTACAATGAGCAGTTCTTC
NA	NA	TRBV9	TRBJ1-2	CASSVLTAGEVYGYTF	TGTGCCAGCAGCGTATTAACAGCGGGGGAAGTCTATGGCTACACCTTC
NA	TRBD2	TRBV4-1	TRBJ2-1	CASSPGGNEQFF	TGCGCCAGCAGCCCCGGGGGGAATGAGCAGTTCTTC
few	NA	TRBV30	TRBJ1-1	CANVVLNTEAFF	TGTGCGAACGTAGTGTTGAACACTGAAGCTTTCTTT
once	TRBD2	TRBV13	TRBJ2-1	CASSFRTSGNEQFF	TGTGCCAGCAGCTTTCGGACTAGCGGGAATGAGCAGTTCTTC
NA	TRBD1	TRBV10-2	TRBJ1-5	CASSEQGAAQPQHF	TGCGCCAGCAGTGAACAGGGGGCAGCTCAGCCCCAGCATTTT
few	TRBD2	TRBV27	TRBJ2-1	CASKRLAEYNEQFF	TGTGCCAGCAAGAGACTAGCGGAGTACAATGAGCAGTTCTTC
many	TRBD1	TRBV28	TRBJ1-3	CASSTRTGKNTIYF	TGTGCCAGCAGTACAAGGACAGGGAAGAACACCATATATTTT
NA	TRBD1	TRBV5-6	TRBJ1-3	CASRQGQAYSGNTIYF	TGTGCCAGCAGACAAGGACAGGCCTACTCTGGAAACACCATATATTTT
NA	NA	TRBV4-2	TRBJ2-4	CASSQGATKLAKNIQYF	TGTGCCAGCAGCCAAGGGGCCACAAAGCTAGCCAAAAACATTCAGTACTTC
NA	NA	TRBV5-5	TRBJ2-6	CASSWRVGAGANVLTF	TGTGCCAGCAGCTGGCGGGTTGGAGCCGGGGCCAACGTCCTGACTTTC
NA	TRBD1	TRBV7-9	TRBJ2-7	CASSPTGGHEQYF	TGTGCCAGCAGCCCGACAGGGGGACACGAGCAGTACTTC
NA	NA	TRBV15	TRBJ2-7	CATAAGNGYEQYF	TGTGCCACCGCGGCAGGGAATGGTTACGAGCAGTACTTC
NA	TRBD1	TRBV5-4	TRBJ2-2	CASSLGQGEHGELFF	TGTGCCAGCAGCCTCGGACAGGGGGAACACGGGGAGCTGTTTTTT
NA	TRBD2	TRBV5-1	TRBJ2-2	CASSLGLAGVPGGELFF	TGCGCCAGCAGCTTGGGACTAGCGGGAGTCCCTGGCGGGGAGCTGTTTTTT
once	NA	TRBV6-1	TRBJ2-1	CASSDLGREREDEQFF	TGTGCCAGCAGTGATCTTGGCAGGGAAAGGGAAGATGAGCAGTTCTTC
once	TRBD1	TRBV7-9	TRBJ1-1	CASSLGQGVTEAFF	TGTGCCAGCAGCTTAGGACAGGGGGTCACTGAAGCTTTCTTT
NA	TRBD1	TRBV18	TRBJ2-1	CASSTGAPSNEQFF	TGTGCCAGCTCAACAGGGGCACCCAGCAATGAGCAGTTCTTC
NA	TRBD1	TRBV2	TRBJ1-5	CASSGTGSSNQPQHF	TGTGCCAGCAGCGGGACAGGGTCCAGCAATCAGCCCCAGCATTTT
NA	NA	TRBV7-2	TRBJ1-4	CASSRLAATNEKLFF	TGTGCCAGCAGCCGATTAGCTGCAACTAATGAAAAACTGTTTTTT
NA	TRBD2	TRBV6-1	TRBJ2-7	CASNLNLAGDYEQYF	TGTGCCAGCAACCTAAACCTAGCGGGAGACTACGAGCAGTACTTC
NA	NA	TRBV19	TRBJ1-4	CASKTGGTDEKLFF	TGTGCCAGTAAAACCGGGGGTACGGATGAAAAACTGTTTTTT
NA	TRBD1	TRBV4-2	TRBJ2-3	CASSQLQGAGDTQYF	TGTGCCAGCAGCCAACTACAGGGGGCGGGGGATACGCAGTATTTT
once	TRBD1	TRBV5-1	TRBJ1-4	CASSLQGTGGEKLFF	TGCGCCAGCAGCTTGCAAGGGACAGGGGGTGAAAAACTGTTTTTT
NA	NA	TRBV7-2	TRBJ1-4	CASTTLRGTGEKLFF	TGTGCCAGCACCACATTAAGGGGGACGGGAGAAAAACTGTTTTTT
NA	TRBD2	TRBV29-1	TRBJ2-7	CSVENRAGGGLGQYF	TGCAGCGTTGAAAATCGCGCGGGAGGGGGCCTAGGGCAGTACTTC
few	NA	TRBV29-1	TRBJ2-3	CSARQGSYSTDTQYF	TGCAGCGCTCGCCAGGGTTCTTATAGCACAGATACGCAGTATTTT
NA	TRBD2	TRBV11-2	TRBJ2-7	CASNPSTASGSYEQYF	TGTGCCAGCAACCCATCAACAGCTAGCGGGAGTTACGAGCAGTACTTC
NA	NA	TRBV7-2	TRBJ2-3	CASSSGDQDTQYF	TGTGCCAGCAGTTCGGGGGACCAAGATACGCAGTATTTT
NA	NA	TRBV19	TRBJ2-3	CASRPGEGTDTQYF	TGTGCCAGTAGGCCAGGGGAGGGGACAGATACGCAGTATTTT
once	NA	TRBV5-1	TRBJ1-2	CASSLAPGSSNGYTF	TGCGCCAGCAGCTTGGCACCCGGGTCCTCAAATGGCTACACCTTC
NA	NA	TRBV5-1	TRBJ2-7	CASSSARDTSQQYF	TGCGCCAGCAGCTCCGCCCGGGACACTTCTCAGCAGTACTTC
NA	NA	TRBV19	TRBJ1-5	CASMGRGEYSNQPQHF	TGTGCCAGTATGGGTCGGGGGGAATATAGCAATCAGCCCCAGCATTTT
NA	NA	TRBV5-1	TRBJ1-1	CASSLVGLRASEAFF	TGCGCCAGCAGCTTGGTTGGTCTCCGAGCGTCCGAAGCTTTCTTT
few	TRBD1	TRBV6-4	TRBJ1-2	CASSDSTGGYGYTF	TGTGCCAGCAGTGACTCTACAGGGGGCTATGGCTACACCTTC
NA	TRBD1	TRBV19	TRBJ1-1	CASRFGTVMNTEAFF	TGTGCCAGTAGATTCGGGACAGTAATGAACACTGAAGCTTTCTTT
NA	NA	TRBV5-4	TRBJ1-2	CASSTKQGVYGYTF	TGTGCCAGCAGCACAAAACAGGGAGTCTATGGCTACACCTTC
NA	NA	TRBV10-3	TRBJ2-1	CAIRGEGEGNEQFF	TGTGCCATCAGAGGTGAGGGAGAGGGTAATGAGCAGTTCTTC
few	TRBD1	TRBV7-8	TRBJ1-2	CASSPDRGGSNYGYTF	TGTGCCAGCAGCCCGGACAGGGGGGGCTCTAACTATGGCTACACCTTC
few	NA	TRBV30	TRBJ2-5	CAWSAGLQTQYF	TGTGCCTGGAGTGCAGGTTTGCAGACCCAGTACTTC
NA	NA	TRBV7-6	TRBJ2-5	CASSLTQVGETQYF	TGTGCCAGCAGCTTAACGCAGGTTGGGGAGACCCAGTACTTC
NA	TRBD2	TRBV19	TRBJ2-5	CASSTSGSWETQYF	TGTGCCAGTAGTACTAGCGGGAGCTGGGAGACCCAGTACTTC
NA	TRBD1	TRBV4-3	TRBJ2-5	CASSQGQGEETQYF	TGCGCCAGCAGCCAAGGGCAGGGGGAAGAGACCCAGTACTTC
NA	TRBD1	TRBV2	TRBJ2-3	CASSPLTGVTDTQYF	TGTGCCAGCAGTCCGTTGACAGGGGTCACAGATACGCAGTATTTT
NA	TRBD2	TRBV4-3	TRBJ2-3	CASSQGLATSYTQYF	TGCGCCAGCAGCCAAGGACTAGCTACGAGTTATACGCAGTATTTT